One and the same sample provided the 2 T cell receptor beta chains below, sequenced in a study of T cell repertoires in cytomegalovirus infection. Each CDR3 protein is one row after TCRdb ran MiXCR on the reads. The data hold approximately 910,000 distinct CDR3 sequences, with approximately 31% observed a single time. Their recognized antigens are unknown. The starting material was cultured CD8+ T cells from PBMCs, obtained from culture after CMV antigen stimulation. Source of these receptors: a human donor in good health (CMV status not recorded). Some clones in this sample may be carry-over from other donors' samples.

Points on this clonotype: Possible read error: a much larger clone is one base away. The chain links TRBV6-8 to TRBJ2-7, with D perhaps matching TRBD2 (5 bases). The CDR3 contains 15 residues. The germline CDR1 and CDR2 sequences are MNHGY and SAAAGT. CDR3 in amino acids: CVSRNNYWETYEQYV. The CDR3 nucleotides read TGTGTCAGCAGAAACAATTACTGGGAGACCTACGAGCAGTACGTC.

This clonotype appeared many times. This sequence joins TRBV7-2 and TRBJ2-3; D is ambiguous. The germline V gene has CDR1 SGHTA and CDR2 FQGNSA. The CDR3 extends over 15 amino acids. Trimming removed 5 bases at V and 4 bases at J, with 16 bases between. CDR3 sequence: CASSPDEHRPDTQYF. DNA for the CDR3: TGTGCCAGCAGCCCCGACGAACACCGACCAGATACGCAGTATTTT.